This T cell receptor (beta chain) was retrieved from a study of breast tumors, draining lymph nodes, adjacent tissues. Study-wide findings and caveats: Tumor repertoires ranked between lymph nodes and nontumor tissue in diversity, with V and J gene preferences.

MiXCR, run by TCRdb on the multiplex PCR reads, gives a single entry per CDR3 protein. In the table there are over 150,000 distinct CDR3 sequences, roughly 29% of which are singletons. This clonotype was recorded a few times. Its antigen is as yet unknown. Axillary draining lymph nodes of breast cancer patients supplied the node samples. Input material: axillary lymph node tissue. The TCR sequence derives from a female donor with breast cancer. Some clones in this sample may be carry-over from other donors' samples.

CDR3 amino acids: CASSEYQDTEAFF. CDR3 DNA sequence: TGTGCCAGCAGTGAATATCAGGATACTGAAGCTTTCTTT. The chain joins TRBV25-1 to TRBJ1-1; D gene ambiguous. The CDR3 loop spans 13 amino acids. Germline V CDR1 and CDR2: MGHDK, SYGVNS. V gave up 0 bases and J gave up 5 bases, with 7 bases separating them.